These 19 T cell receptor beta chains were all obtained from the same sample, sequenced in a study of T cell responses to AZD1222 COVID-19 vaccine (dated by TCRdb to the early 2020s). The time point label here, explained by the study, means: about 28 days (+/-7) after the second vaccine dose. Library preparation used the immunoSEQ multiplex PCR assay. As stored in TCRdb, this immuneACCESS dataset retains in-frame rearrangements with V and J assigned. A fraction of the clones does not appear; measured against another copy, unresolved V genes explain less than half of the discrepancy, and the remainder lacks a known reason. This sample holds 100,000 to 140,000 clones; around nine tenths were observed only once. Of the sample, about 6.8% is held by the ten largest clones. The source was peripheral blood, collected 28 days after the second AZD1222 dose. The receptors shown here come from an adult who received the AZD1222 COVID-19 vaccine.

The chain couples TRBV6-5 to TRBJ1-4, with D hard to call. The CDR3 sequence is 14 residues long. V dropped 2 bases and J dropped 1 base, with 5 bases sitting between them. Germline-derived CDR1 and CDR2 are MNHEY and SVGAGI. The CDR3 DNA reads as TGTGCCAGCAGTTACGGGAGAACTAATGAAAAACTGTTTTTT. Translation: CASSYGRTNEKLFF.

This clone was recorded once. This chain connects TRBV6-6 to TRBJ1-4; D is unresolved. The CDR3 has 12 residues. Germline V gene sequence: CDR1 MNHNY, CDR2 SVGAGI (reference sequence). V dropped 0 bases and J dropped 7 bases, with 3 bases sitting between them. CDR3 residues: CASSYSTEKLFF. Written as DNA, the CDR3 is TGTGCCAGCAGTTACTCAACTGAAAAACTGTTTTTT.

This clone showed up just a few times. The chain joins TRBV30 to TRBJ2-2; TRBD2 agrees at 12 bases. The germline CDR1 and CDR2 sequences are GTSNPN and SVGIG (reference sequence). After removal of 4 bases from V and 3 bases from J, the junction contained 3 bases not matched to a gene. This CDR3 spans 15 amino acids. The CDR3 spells CAWTSGGADTGELFF. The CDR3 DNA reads TGTGCCTGGACTAGCGGGGGGGCCGACACCGGGGAGCTGTTTTTT.

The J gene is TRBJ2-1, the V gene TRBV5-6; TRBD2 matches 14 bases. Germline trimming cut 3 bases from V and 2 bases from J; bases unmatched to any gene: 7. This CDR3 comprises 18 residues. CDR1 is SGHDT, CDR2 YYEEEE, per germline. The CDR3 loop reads CASSSTSGRAGAYNEQFF. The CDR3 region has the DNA TGTGCCAGCAGCTCGACTAGCGGGAGGGCCGGGGCCTACAATGAGCAGTTCTTC.

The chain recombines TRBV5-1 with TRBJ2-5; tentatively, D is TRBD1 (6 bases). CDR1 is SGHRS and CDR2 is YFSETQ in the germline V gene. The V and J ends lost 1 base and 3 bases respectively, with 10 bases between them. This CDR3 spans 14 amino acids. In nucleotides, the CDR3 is TGCGCCAGCAGCTTGTACAGGGTGGAAGAGACCCAGTACTTC. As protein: CASSLYRVEETQYF. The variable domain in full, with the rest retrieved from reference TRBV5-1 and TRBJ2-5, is KAGVTQTPRYLIKTRGQQVTLSCSPISGHRSVSWYQQTPGQGLQFLFEYFSETQRNKGNFPGRFSGRQFSNSRSEMNVSTLELGDSALYLCASSLYRVEETQYFGPGTRLLVL.

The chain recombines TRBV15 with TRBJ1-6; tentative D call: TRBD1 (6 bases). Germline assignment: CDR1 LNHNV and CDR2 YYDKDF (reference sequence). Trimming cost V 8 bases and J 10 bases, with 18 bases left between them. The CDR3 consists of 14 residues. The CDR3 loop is CATLSTGKTSPLHF. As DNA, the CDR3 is TGTGCCACCTTAAGTACAGGGAAGACGTCACCCCTCCACTTT.

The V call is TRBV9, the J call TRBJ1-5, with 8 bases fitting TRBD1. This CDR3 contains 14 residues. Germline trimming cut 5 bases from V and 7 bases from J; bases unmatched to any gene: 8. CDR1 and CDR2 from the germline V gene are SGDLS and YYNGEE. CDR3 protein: CASSLGQGGQPQHF. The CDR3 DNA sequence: TGTGCCAGCAGTCTAGGACAGGGCGGGCAGCCCCAGCATTTT.

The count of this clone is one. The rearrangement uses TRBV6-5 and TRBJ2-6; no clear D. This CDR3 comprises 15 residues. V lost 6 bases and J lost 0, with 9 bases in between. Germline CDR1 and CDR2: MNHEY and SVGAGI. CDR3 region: CASSPIHSGANVLTF. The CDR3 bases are TGTGCCAGCAGCCCAATTCACTCTGGGGCCAACGTCCTGACTTTC.

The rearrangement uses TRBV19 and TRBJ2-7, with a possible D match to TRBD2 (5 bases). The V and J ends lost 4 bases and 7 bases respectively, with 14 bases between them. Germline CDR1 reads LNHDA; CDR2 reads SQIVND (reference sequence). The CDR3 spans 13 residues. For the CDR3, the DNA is TGTGCCAGTAGTAGAGGGTTCCTCCTTGAGCAGTACTTC. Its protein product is CASSRGFLLEQYF.

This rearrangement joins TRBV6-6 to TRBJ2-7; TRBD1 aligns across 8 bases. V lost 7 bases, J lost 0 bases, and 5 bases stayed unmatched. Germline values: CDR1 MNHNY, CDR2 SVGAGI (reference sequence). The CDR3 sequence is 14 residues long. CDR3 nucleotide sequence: TGTGCCAGCACGACAGGGGCCTCCTCCTACGAGCAGTACTTC. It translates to CASTTGASSYEQYF.

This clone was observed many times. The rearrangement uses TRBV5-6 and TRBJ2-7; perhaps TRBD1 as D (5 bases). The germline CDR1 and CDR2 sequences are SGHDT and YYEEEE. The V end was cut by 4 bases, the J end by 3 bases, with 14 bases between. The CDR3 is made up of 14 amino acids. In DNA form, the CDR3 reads TGTGCCAGCAGCCAAATCGCGACAGTCTACGAGCAGTACTTC. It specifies CASSQIATVYEQYF.

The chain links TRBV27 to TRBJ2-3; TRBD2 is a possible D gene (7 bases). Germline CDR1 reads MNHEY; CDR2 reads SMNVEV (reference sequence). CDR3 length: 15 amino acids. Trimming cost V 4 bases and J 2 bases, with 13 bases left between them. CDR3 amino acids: CASSWEGGVTDTQYF. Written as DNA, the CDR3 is TGTGCCAGCAGTTGGGAGGGGGGGGTCACAGATACGCAGTATTTT.

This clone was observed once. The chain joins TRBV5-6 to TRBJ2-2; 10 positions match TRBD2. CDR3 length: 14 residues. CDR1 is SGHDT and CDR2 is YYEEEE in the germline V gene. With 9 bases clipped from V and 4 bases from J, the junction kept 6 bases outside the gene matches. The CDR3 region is CATETSGFTGELFF. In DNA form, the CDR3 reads TGTGCCACGGAGACTAGCGGGTTCACCGGGGAGCTGTTTTTT.

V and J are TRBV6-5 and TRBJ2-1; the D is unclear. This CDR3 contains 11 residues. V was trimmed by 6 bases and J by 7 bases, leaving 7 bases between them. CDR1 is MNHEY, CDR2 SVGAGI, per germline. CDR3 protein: CASRTENEQFF. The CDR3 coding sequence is TGTGCCAGCAGGACTGAAAATGAGCAGTTCTTC.

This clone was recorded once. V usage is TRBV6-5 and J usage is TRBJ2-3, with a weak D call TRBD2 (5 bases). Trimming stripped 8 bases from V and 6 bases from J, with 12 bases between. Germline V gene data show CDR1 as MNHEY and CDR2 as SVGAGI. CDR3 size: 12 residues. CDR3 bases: TGTGCCAGCGGATGGAGCGGTGATACGCAGTATTTT. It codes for CASGWSGDTQYF.

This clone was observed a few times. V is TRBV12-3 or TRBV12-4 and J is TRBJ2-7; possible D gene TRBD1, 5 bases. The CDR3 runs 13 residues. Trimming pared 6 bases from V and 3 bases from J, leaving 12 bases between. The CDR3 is CASRDTGDYEQYF. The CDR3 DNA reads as TGTGCCAGCAGGGATACAGGAGACTACGAGCAGTACTTC.

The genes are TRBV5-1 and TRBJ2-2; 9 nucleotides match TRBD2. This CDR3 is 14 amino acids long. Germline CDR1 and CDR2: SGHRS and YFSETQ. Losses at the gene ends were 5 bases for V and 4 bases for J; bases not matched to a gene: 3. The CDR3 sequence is CASSGTSFTGELFF. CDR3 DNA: TGCGCCAGCAGTGGGACTAGCTTCACCGGGGAGCTGTTTTTT.

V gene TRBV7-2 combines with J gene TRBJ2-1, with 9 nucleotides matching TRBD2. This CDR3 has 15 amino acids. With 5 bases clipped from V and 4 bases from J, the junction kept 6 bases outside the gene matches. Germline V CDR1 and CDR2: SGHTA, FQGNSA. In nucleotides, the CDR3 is TGTGCCAGCAGCATAACTAGCGGGCCTTACAATGAGCAGTTCTTC. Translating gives CASSITSGPYNEQFF.

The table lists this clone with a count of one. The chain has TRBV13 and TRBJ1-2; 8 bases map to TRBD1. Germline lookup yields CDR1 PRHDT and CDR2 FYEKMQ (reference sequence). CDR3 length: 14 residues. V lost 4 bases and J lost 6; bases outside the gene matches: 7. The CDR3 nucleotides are TGTGCCAGCAGCTGGGGGCGACAGGGGCATGGCTACACCTTC. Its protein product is CASSWGRQGHGYTF.